These 2 T cell receptor beta chains came from one sample sequenced in a study of T cell clonality in common variable immunodeficiency. TCRdb's table, derived via immunoSEQ multiplex PCR, lists solely in-frame clones and lacks some. The repertoire shows about 35,000 clones, none seen only once; the top ten take approximately 9.4%. The sequencing input was peripheral blood mononuclear cells. These TCRs come from a person aged 18-70 years in good health.

This clone was picked up many times. The read stops 3 residues short of the end of the CDR3; the missing end is completed from the germline J gene. The chain links TRBV7-2 to TRBJ2-7; D not resolved. Germline CDR1 and CDR2: SGHTA and FQGNSA. Deletions cut 5 bases from V and 0 bases from J, with 8 bases between. The CDR3 consists of 13 residues. The CDR3 is CASSPSGSYEQYF. CDR3 DNA, as far as it was read: TGTGCCAGCAGCCCGTCCGGCTCCTACGAG.

In its sample, this clone was seen many times. The read stops 3 residues short of the end of the CDR3; the missing end is completed from the germline J gene. V and J are TRBV9 and TRBJ2-7; maybe TRBD1 (5 bases). The V and J ends lost 2 bases and 5 bases respectively, with 14 bases between them. This CDR3 comprises 14 residues. In germline, CDR1 is SGDLS, CDR2 YYNGEE. Incomplete CDR3 DNA: TGTGCCAGCAGCGTCCCCCGAAGGGGCCACGAG. Its translation is CASSVPRRGHE. The entire CDR3 protein is CASSVPRRGHEQYF.